Below, 5 T cell receptor beta chains from the same sample are listed, as sequenced in a study of T cell repertoires in cytomegalovirus infection. The antigens these receptors bind are not known. TCRdb reprocessed the reads with MiXCR, giving one entry per CDR3 protein. The repertoire holds about 24,000 distinct CDR3 sequences, with approximately 22% as singletons. The specimen was CD8+ T cells from cultured PBMCs, collected from culture after CMV antigen stimulation. The receptor source for this set is a human donor in good health (CMV status not recorded). Some clones in this sample may be carry-over from other donors' samples.

This clonotype has a handful of counts. The V and J genes are TRBV6-1 and TRBJ2-2, with 8 bases aligning to TRBD2. This CDR3 spans 15 amino acids. V was clipped by 1 base and J by 4 bases; unmatched bases: 2. From germline, CDR1 is MNHNS and CDR2 SASEGT. The CDR3 here is CASSEGAGVTGELFF. The CDR3 nucleotides are TGTGCCAGCAGTGAAGGAGCGGGAGTCACCGGGGAGCTGTTTTTT.

This clonotype appeared a few times. V usage is TRBV25-1 and J usage is TRBJ2-7; D is unclear. CDR1 is MGHDK and CDR2 is SYGVNS in the germline V gene. The CDR3 runs to 12 residues. V was cut by 7 bases and J by 2 bases, with 9 bases left in between. The CDR3 DNA reads as TGTGCCAGCAACGTGGATCCCTACGAGCAGTACTTC. Translated: CASNVDPYEQYF.

This clonotype was seen a handful of times. The chain combines TRBV12-3 or TRBV12-4 with TRBJ1-5; possibly TRBD1 for D (5 bases). Trimming stripped 2 bases from V and 6 bases from J, with 14 bases between. This CDR3 contains 15 residues. CDR3 sequence (DNA): TGTGCCAGCAGTTTAAACAGGATCGTAACTCAGCCCCAGCATTTT. It translates to CASSLNRIVTQPQHF.

The chain has TRBV11-2 and TRBJ1-2, with D unclear. V gave up 5 bases and J gave up 2 bases, with 9 bases separating them. The CDR3 covers 13 residues. Per the germline V gene, CDR1 is SGHAT and CDR2 is FQNNGV. For the CDR3, the DNA is TGTGCCAGCAGCACCAGAACGAACTATGGCTACACCTTC. Amino acid sequence: CASSTRTNYGYTF.

As concerns this clonotype: A junction boundary mismatches the germline segment, possibly from a read error. The rearrangement joins TRBV7-9 to TRBJ2-4; a weak D match, TRBD1 (6 bases). CDR1 and CDR2 (germline): SEHNR, FQNEAQ (reference sequence). CDR3 length: 12 amino acids. The CDR3 reads CASSLSDRTAIF. CDR3 nucleotides: TGTGCCAGCAGCTTATCGGACAGAACAGCAATCTTC. The whole variable domain, remainder taken from reference TRBV7-9 and TRBJ2-4, is DTGVSQNPRHKITKRGQNVTFRCDPISEHNRLYWYRQTLGQGPEFLTYFQNEAQLEKSRLLSDRFSAERPKGSFSTLEIQRTEQGDSAMYLCASSLSDRTAIFGAGTRLSVL.